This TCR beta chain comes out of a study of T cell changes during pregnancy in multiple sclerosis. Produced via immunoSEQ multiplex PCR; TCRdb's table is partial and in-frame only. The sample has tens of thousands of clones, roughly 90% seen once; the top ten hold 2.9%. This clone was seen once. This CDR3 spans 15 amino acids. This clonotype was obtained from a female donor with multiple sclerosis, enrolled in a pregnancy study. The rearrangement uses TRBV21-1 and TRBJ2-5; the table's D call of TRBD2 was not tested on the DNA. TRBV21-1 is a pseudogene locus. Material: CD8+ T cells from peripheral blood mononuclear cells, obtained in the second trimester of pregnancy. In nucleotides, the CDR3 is TGTGCCAGCAGCAAAATGAAGGGACTACAAGAGACCCAGTACTTC. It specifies CASSKMKGLQETQYF.